The clone carrying this TCR beta chain appeared many times. Its cognate antigen is unknown. These data belong to a study of CD8 T cells in ankylosing spondylitis. Study findings and constraints: Among TCR beta sequences, a motif of several highly homologous variants appeared characteristic of ankylosing spondylitis blood. Some of the motif variants had earlier been found in reactive arthritis patients' fluid and blood.

This CDR3 is built from 15 residues. The germline CDR1 and CDR2 sequences are MNHEY and SVGAGI. V dropped 2 bases and J dropped 3 bases, with 8 bases sitting between them. One entry per CDR3 protein, called by TCRdb with MiXCR from the 5' RACE reads. The sample lists roughly 97,000 distinct CDR3 sequences; roughly 8% were seen once. The sequenced sample consisted of blood, either unsorted or a sorted T cell fraction (not recorded which). The receptor comes from a male donor with ankylosing spondylitis or in good health (not recorded which). The chain combines TRBV6-5 with TRBJ2-6; D not resolved. CDR3 amino acids: CASSYPGIGANVLTF. CDR3 coding DNA: TGTGCCAGCAGTTACCCGGGTATTGGGGCCAACGTCCTGACTTTC.